This T cell receptor beta chain was observed in a study of tumor-infiltrating lymphocytes in localized non-small cell lung cancer. In the study overall: Several tumor histologies, both smoking statuses, and some post-neoadjuvant chemotherapy samples were included. Tumor tissue and non-adjacent uninvolved lung came from each patient. Study-level findings and limits: Different pieces of the same tissue went to different assays, confounding technical variation with intratumor heterogeneity.

Germline trimming cut 9 bases from V and 6 bases from J; bases unmatched to any gene: 8. The CDR3 extends over 14 amino acids. The germline V gene encodes CDR1 LNHDA and CDR2 SQIVND (reference sequence). About this clone: As yet, its antigen is unknown.

Repertoires were generated with immunoSEQ multiplex PCR, while TCRdb's copy carries only in-frame clones and drops some. This table has 10,000 to 15,000 clones, about 82% appearing once. The TCR originated in a human donor with non-small cell lung cancer. The genes are TRBV19 and TRBJ2-4, with 10 positions matching TRBD1. Sequencing was done on a sample of uninvolved lung tissue not adjacent to the tumor. CDR3 protein: CASLPGTGANIQYF. CDR3 DNA sequence: TGTGCCAGCCTACCCGGGACAGGGGCAAACATTCAGTACTTC. The full variable domain, with the rest looked up from reference TRBV19 and TRBJ2-4, is DGGITQSPKYLFRKEGQNVTLSCEQNLNHDAMYWYRQDPGQGLRLIYYSQIVNDFQKGDIAEGYSVSREKKESFPLTVTSAQKNPTAFYLCASLPGTGANIQYFGAGTRLSVL.